This T cell receptor beta chain is drawn from a study of identical twins. Note on this clonotype: The antigen is not known.

Unique molecular identifiers were present on the cDNA, which also gained a universal primer site by template switching. TCRdb recomputed calls from the 5' RACE reads with MiXCR, one row per CDR3 protein. This table holds 200,000 to 250,000 distinct CDR3 sequences, 7.5% found once. Study results and limitations: It was cross-sectional statistical analysis, not following the same donors, that the conclusions relied on. The more abundant beta clonotypes in cord blood had fewer insertions, and memory repertoires did not show this.

A further study also used this sample, focusing on yellow fever vaccine responses in identical twins. From that paper: In identical twins, vaccine T cell responses appeared partly shared and partly individual.

This sequence originates from a woman between 18 and 29 years old in good health. The sample was memory (CD45RO+) T cells sorted from blood.

CDR3: CATSDPRTDGTGANVLTF. CDR3 in DNA: TGTGCCACCAGTGACCCTAGGACGGACGGTACTGGGGCCAACGTCCTGACTTTC. The chain employs TRBV24-1 and TRBJ2-6; no reliable D call. The CDR3 is made up of 18 amino acids. The ends were cut back, 4 bases at V and 2 bases at J, with 17 bases in the middle. Germline-derived CDR1 and CDR2 are KGHDR and SFDVKD.